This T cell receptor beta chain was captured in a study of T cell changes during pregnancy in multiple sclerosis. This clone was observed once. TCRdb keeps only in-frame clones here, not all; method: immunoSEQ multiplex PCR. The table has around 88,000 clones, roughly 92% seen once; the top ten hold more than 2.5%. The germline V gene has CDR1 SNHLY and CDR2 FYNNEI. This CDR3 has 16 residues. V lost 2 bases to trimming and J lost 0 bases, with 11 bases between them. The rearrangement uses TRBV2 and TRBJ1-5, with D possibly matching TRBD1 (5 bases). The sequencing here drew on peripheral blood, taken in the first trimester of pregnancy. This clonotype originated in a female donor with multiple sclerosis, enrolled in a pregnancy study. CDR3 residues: CASSESGDYSNQPQHF. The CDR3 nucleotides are TGTGCCAGCAGTGAATCGGGGGATTATAGCAATCAGCCCCAGCATTTT.